A few counts support the clone carrying this T cell receptor (beta chain). This CDR3 comprises 16 residues. V trimming: 6 bases; J trimming: 1 base; junction bases outside the gene matches: 8. The data were taken from a study of CD8 T cells in ankylosing spondylitis. In TCRdb, the 5' RACE reads were re-called with MiXCR into one record per CDR3 protein. This sample has hundreds of thousands of distinct CDR3 sequences; 20% occur once, and the top ten carry 7.8%. This TCR came from a male donor with ankylosing spondylitis or in good health (not recorded which). Sequencing used blood, either unsorted or a sorted T cell fraction (not recorded which). This sequence joins TRBV12-3 or TRBV12-4 and TRBJ2-2; 7 bases agree with TRBD1. The CDR3 nucleotides read TGTGCCAGCAGCCTGCGAGACAGGGAGAACACCGGGGAGCTGTTTTTT. It codes for CASSLRDRENTGELFF.